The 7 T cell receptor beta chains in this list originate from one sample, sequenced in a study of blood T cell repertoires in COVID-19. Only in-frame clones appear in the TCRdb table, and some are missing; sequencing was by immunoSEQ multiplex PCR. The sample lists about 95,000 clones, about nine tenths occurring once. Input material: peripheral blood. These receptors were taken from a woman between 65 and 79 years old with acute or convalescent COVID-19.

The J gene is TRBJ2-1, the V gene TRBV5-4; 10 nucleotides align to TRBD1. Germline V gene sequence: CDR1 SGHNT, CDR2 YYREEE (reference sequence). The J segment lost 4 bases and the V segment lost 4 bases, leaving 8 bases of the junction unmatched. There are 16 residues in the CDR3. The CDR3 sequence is CASSGKTGGQYNEQFF. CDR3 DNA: TGTGCCAGCAGCGGAAAGACAGGGGGCCAATACAATGAGCAGTTCTTC.

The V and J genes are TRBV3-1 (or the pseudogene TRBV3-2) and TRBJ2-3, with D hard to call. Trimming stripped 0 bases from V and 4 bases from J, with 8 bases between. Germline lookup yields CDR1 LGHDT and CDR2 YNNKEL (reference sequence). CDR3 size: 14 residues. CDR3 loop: CASSQELRSDTQYF. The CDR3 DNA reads TGTGCCAGCAGCCAAGAACTGCGATCAGATACGCAGTATTTT.

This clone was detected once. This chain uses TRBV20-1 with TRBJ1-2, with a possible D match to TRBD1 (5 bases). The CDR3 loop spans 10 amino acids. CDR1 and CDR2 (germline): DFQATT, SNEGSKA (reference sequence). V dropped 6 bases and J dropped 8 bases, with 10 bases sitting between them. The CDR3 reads CSAGQRGYTF. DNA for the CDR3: TGCAGTGCAGGACAAAGGGGCTACACCTTC.

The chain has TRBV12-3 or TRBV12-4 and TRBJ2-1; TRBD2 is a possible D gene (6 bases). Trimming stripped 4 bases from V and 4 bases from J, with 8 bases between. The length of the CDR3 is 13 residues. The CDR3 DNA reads TGTGCCAGCAGTTACCTAGCGTACAATGAGCAGTTCTTC. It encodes CASSYLAYNEQFF.

The DNA for the CDR3 is TGTGCCAGCAGTTTGAGGGTAAATACGCAGTATTTT. Translation gives CASSLRVNTQYF. The chain is built from TRBV12-3 or TRBV12-4 and TRBJ2-3, with D maybe TRBD2 (5 bases). Trimming took off 3 bases at V and 7 bases at J, with 8 bases between the two ends. There are 12 residues in the CDR3.

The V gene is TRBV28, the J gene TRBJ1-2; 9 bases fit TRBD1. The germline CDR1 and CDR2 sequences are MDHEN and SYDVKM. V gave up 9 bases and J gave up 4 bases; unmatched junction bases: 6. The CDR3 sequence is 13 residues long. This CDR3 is CASWTGEGYGYTF. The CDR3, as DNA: TGTGCCAGTTGGACAGGGGAGGGCTATGGCTACACCTTC.

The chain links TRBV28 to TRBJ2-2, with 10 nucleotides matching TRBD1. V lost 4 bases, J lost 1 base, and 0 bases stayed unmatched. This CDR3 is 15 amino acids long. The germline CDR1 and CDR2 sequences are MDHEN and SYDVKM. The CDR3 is CASSWTGGNTGELFF. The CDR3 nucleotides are TGTGCCAGCAGTTGGACAGGGGGGAACACCGGGGAGCTGTTTTTT.